This T cell receptor (beta chain) was found in a study of cytomegalovirus exposure and HLA in healthy donors (TCRdb year 2017). In the study overall: An earlier analysis of several hundred of the donors reported 250 to 300 Gb of sequence data and roughly 100 million unique TCR beta sequences from about 180 million T cells. An early release that covered about 640 HLA-typed donors contained approximately 300 gigabases of sequencing data and 80 million or so unique TCR sequences. The genetic ancestry cluster associated with self-reported Caucasian donors included approximately 85% of the approximately 400 genotyped donors. The aim of the study was to test whether cataloging public T cell receptors could identify signatures of past pathogen exposure. The study profiled the T cell repertoires of some 610 subjects by immunosequencing and related them to cytomegalovirus serostatus. Besides the first cohort of 550 to 750 subjects, a separate validation cohort made up of over a hundred different subjects was used. To predict cytomegalovirus infection status, the study combined high-throughput TCR immunosequencing, statistical association of individual TCRs with disease status, and machine learning. A later analysis re-analyzed previously published TCR beta repertoires from about 600 donors and added high-resolution HLA genotyping to study TCR occurrence patterns. The later analysis used no new phenotypic data to find candidate immune exposures, relying instead on TCR beta sequences and their occurrence across donors. An earlier analysis of around 540 of the donors applied high-throughput TCR beta sequencing to assess whether each TCR beta V gene segment acted as functional or pseudogenic. Donor age, sex, ethnicity and CMV serostatus were compiled alongside the repertoire data. A later genetic analysis used genome-wide SNP genotypes for about 65% of the 666 donors, treating that subset as a discovery cohort. Every repertoire in the discovery cohort had been generated on one and the same sequencing platform. HLA typing covered class I and class II loci at four-digit resolution. Typing coverage varied by locus: roughly 620-640 donors for A, B, C, DRB1 and DQB1; approximately 500 for DQA1; some 610 for DPA1; roughly 450 for DPB1. Four to six DR-DQ haplotypes were handled as single units for association and clustering, since linkage in the cohort was strong. Among some 410 genotyped donors of the cohort, an average of roughly 240,000 unique TCR beta nucleotide sequences were sequenced per donor, around 18% of them non-productive. The investigation overall reported the following: Because the 87-base-pair reads could not distinguish some IMGT-functional V segments, including TRBV6-2 and TRBV6-3, those segments were excluded. A later analysis found that most CMV-associated TCR beta chains appeared HLA-restricted, with HLA associations seemingly driven largely by CMV exposure. CMV serostatus was the only immune exposure information available for the cohort. Because counts were too low, 15 to 20 rarely observed V segments, including chromosome 9 orphons, were excluded from the earlier analysis of around 590 of the donors. A further reported finding was that TCR beta sequences accurately predicted the HLA-A and HLA-B alleles for most subjects in the first cohort. According to a later analysis, TCR association rates differed among HLA loci, with DRB1 alleles showing the most associated TCRs and HLA-C alleles showing the fewest. The cohort was sequenced for TCR beta chains only, and without alpha or paired-chain data the features that could be detected were limited. Several of the top co-occurrence clusters appeared to be linked to parvovirus B19, influenza, CMV and Epstein-Barr virus, according to a later analysis. When HLA alleles, especially DR and DQ, strongly co-occurred, TCR associations were difficult to assign to individual alleles. HLA typing was unavailable for some donors at each locus, so association tests used only the typed subset. Roughly uniform sequencing depth across donors was assumed in presence/absence analyses, although this assumption may not hold. A total of fewer than 200 TCR beta chains were listed by the study as associated with cytomegalovirus. Cytomegalovirus status was reported to be diagnosed by the classifier with high specificity and sensitivity in both the original and validation cohorts. An association between a missense DCLRE1C variant and V-gene and J-gene trimming of TCR beta chains was found in a later genetic analysis and replicated in an independent cohort. It was suggested by the authors that the approach could potentially be generalized to other disease states and immunological phenotypes. Most TCR sequences were seen in very few donors, while some public TCRs were found in many individuals. At a false discovery rate of 0.05, a later analysis linked around 17,000 TCR beta sequences to specific HLA alleles. An earlier analysis of around 500 of the donors showed that most TCR beta V segments appeared in productive rearrangements either about 87% or about 30% of the time, which broadly matched IMGT annotations. In vitro tests confirmed that three of the cytomegalovirus-associated TCR beta chains recognize cytomegalovirus antigens. A later genetic analysis reported fewer N-insertions in productive TCRs among donors in an Asian-associated ancestry cluster than the roughly 700-donor mean. A cluster of highly shared sequence variants was judged likely to be a technical artifact of the sequencing pipeline. Linkage disequilibrium might explain the correlated functional status among segregating V segments, but an unknown experimental factor could not be excluded. In a later analysis, HLA-associated TCR beta chains showed more clonal expansion and lower generation probabilities than non-associated chains that were equally common.

Inclusive of the bounding cysteine and phenylalanine, the CDR3 is 15 residues long. Only CDR3 DNA is held: 45 bases, read in frame from base 1. CDR1 is given as MNHNS and CDR2 as SASEGT, both from the germline V gene. Ends trimmed: V by 7 bases, J by 3 bases; bases unmatched to a gene: 9. The cohort was made up of around 720 healthy bone marrow donors. Cohort members were all nominally healthy when sampled, although unrecorded immune exposures were likely present. The donor was CMV seronegative and belonged to the group of 352 seronegative cohort members. Each donor provided a peripheral blood sample, and peripheral blood mononuclear cells were used for TCR beta sequencing. Genomic DNA was extracted from the blood cell samples with the Qiagen DNeasy Blood Extraction Kit. The protocol used for the library was the immunoSEQ multiplex PCR assay. A mixture of 60 forward primers for TCR Vbeta segments and 13 reverse primers for TCR Jbeta segments was used in the multiplex PCR. Amplification of the CDR3 region of rearranged TCR beta genes was performed with a multiplex PCR assay on genomic DNA. On the Illumina HiSeq System, the amplified TCR beta libraries were sequenced as 87-base-pair reads. The paper's data handling went like this. A later analysis tallied roughly 80 million unique TCR beta chains across the 640 or so repertoires, and about 12 million of those chains were shared by two or more donors. A nearest-neighbor algorithm error-corrected the raw reads and collapsed the reads into unique sequences, merging closely related sequences to remove PCR and sequencing errors. To assign V, D and J gene segments, CDR3 sequences were aligned to IMGT reference sequences. For a sequence to be retained, at least a six-nucleotide match to both a V gene segment and a J gene segment was required. Rearrangements were classified as productive when the CDR3 lacked stop codons and remained in frame with V and J, and all other rearrangements were classified as non-productive. CDR3 was defined according to IMGT convention as the region running from the second conserved V-encoded cysteine to the conserved J-encoded phenylalanine. In an earlier analysis of approximately 590 of the donors, sequences lacking an unambiguous match to a single V gene segment were excluded. In an earlier analysis of a few hundred of the donors, a V segment was called functional when productive rearrangements were above 56.7%, and segregating when the standard deviation between donors exceeded 5%. A statistical classification framework was developed to diagnose cytomegalovirus status using the catalog of TCR beta chain sequences. In a later analysis, V and J genes were assigned by comparing TCR nucleotide sequences against IMGT/GENE-DB human TR gene sequences. Using the TCRdist pipeline, a later analysis assigned CDR3 sequences along with most-parsimonious VDJ recombination scenarios. A later analysis defined each TCR beta chain by its CDR3 amino acid sequence plus V-gene family, and excluded reads lacking a unique V-gene family. As a way to deal with suspected cross-contamination and a sequencing artifact, a later analysis dropped hundreds of nucleotide sequences that were highly shared and had low generation probability. In a later analysis, a clonal expansion index for each public chain was calculated from normalized within-repertoire ranks of inferred template counts. Generation probabilities in a later analysis came from a VDJ recombination model fitted to out-of-frame rearrangements, and those results were checked against IGoR. In a later analysis, hypergeometric tests were used to score TCR-TCR, TCR-HLA and TCR-CMV co-occurrence, with a repertoire-size bias correction applied to TCR pairs. To estimate false discovery rates, a later analysis permuted the HLA or CMV assignments 20 times. A later analysis grouped co-occurring TCRs with DBSCAN, adding TCRdist sequence similarity when clustering within HLA-allele-positive subsets. Repertoires with fewer than 30,000 or more than 120,000 public chains were left out of co-occurrence clustering, as were a handful of repertoires with anomalous nucleotide sharing. TCRdb mirrors the immuneACCESS table, restricted to in-frame sequences. Some clones are absent from its copies; in checked studies, under half trace to an unresolved V gene, and the reason for the others is unknown. V and J calls and clone size come straight from that table; D and trimming were deduced from the DNA. This sample lists some 150,000 clones; approximately 79% were detected once. The top ten constitute about 1% of the sample.

Of note for this clone: Its antigen is unknown. Per-base qualities were not stored, and no clone one base away is much larger. Distinct nucleotide sequences in the sample also encode this CDR3.

The rearranged segments are TRBV6-1 and TRBJ1-1; 9 central bases correspond to TRBD1. The clonotype comes from a male donor in good health and CMV-seronegative. Sequenced input: PBMCs. The CDR3: CASNSGQGRHTEAFF. In nucleotide form, the sequence is TGTGCCAGCAATTCTGGACAGGGGAGGCACACTGAAGCTTTCTTT.